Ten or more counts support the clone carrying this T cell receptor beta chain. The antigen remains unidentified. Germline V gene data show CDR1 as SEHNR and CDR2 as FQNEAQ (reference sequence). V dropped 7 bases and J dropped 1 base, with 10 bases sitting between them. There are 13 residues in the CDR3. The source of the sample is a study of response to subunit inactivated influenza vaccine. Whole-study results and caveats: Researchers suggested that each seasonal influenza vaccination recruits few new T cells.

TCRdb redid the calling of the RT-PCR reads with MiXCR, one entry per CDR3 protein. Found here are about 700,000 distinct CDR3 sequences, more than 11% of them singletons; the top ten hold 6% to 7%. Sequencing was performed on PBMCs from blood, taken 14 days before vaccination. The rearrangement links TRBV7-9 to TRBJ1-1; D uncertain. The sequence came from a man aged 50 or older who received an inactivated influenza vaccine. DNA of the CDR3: TGTGCCAGCAAACACGCAGGGAACACTGAAGCTTTCTTT. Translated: CASKHAGNTEAFF.